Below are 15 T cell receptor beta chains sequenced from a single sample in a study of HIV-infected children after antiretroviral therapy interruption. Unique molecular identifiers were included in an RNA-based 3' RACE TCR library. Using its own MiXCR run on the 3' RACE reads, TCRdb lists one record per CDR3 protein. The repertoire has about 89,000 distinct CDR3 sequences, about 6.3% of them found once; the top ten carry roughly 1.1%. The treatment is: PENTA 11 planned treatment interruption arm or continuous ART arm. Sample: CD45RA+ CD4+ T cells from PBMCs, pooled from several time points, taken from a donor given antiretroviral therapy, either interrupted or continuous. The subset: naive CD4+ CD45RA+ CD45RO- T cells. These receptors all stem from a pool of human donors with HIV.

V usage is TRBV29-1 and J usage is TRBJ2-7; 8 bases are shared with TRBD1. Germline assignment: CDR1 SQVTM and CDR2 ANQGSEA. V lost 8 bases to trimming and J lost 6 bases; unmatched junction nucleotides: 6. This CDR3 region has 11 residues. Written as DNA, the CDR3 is TGCAGCTTCCGCCAGGGGGCCGAGCAGTACTTC. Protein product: CSFRQGAEQYF.

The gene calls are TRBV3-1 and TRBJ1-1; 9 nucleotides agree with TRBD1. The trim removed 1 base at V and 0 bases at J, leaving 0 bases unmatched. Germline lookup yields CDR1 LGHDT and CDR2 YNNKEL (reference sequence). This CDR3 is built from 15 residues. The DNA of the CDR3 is TGTGCCAGCAGCCAAGGGGACAGGGTGAACACTGAAGCTTTCTTT. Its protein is CASSQGDRVNTEAFF.

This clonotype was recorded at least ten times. This CDR3 reads CASSQSRLYSGANVLTF. For the CDR3, the DNA is TGCGCCAGCAGTCAATCGAGGTTGTACTCTGGGGCCAACGTCCTGACTTTC. The chain employs TRBV23-1 and TRBJ2-6; D is undetermined. TRBV23-1 is classed as an ORF, of uncertain function. The germline V and J ends were trimmed by 0 bases and 0 bases, with 9 bases remaining between them. The CDR3 is 17 residues long.

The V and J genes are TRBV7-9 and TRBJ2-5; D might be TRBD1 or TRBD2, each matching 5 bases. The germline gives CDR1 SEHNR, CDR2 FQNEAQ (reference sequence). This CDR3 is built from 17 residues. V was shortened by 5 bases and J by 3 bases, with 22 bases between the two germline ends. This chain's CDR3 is CASSRYFSGTFKETQYF. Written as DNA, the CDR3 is TGTGCCAGCAGCCGTTACTTTTCCGGGACGTTCAAAGAGACCCAGTACTTC.

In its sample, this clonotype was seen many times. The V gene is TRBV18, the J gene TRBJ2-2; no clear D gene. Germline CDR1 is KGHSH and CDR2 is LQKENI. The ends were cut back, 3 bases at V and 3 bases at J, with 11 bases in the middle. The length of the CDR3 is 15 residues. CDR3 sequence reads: CASSPQDLYTGELFF. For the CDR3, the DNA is TGTGCCAGCTCACCGCAAGATCTTTACACCGGGGAGCTGTTTTTT. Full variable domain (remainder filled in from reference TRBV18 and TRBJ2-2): NAGVMQNPRHLVRRRGQEARLRCSPMKGHSHVYWYRQLPEEGLKFMVYLQKENIIDESGMPKERFSAEFPKEGPSILRIQQVVRGDSAAYFCASSPQDLYTGELFFGEGSRLTVL.

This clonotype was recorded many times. The CDR3 DNA is TGCGCCAGCAGCCCAAAGGAAGGAGAGGGAAGCTCCTACGAGCAGTACTTC. Translated: CASSPKEGEGSSYEQYF. The J gene is TRBJ2-7, the V gene TRBV4-1; tentatively, D is TRBD2 (5 bases). CDR3 length: 17 residues. The V end lost 4 bases, the J end lost 0 bases, and 19 bases lay between the germline ends. Germline V lookup: CDR1 MGHRA, CDR2 YSYEKL.

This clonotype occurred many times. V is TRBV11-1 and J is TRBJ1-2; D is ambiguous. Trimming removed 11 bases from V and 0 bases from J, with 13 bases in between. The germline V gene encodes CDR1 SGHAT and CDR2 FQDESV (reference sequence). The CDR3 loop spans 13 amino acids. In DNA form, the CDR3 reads TGTGCCGCGAGGTCCTACTCTAACTATGGCTACACCTTC. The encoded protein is CAARSYSNYGYTF.

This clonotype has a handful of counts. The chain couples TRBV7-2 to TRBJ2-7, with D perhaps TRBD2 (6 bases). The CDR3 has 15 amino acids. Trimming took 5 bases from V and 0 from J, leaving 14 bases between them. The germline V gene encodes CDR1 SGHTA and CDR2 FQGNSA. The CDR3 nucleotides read TGTGCCAGCAGCCCCCGGGACGGGAGCTCCTACGAGCAGTACTTC. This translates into CASSPRDGSSYEQYF.

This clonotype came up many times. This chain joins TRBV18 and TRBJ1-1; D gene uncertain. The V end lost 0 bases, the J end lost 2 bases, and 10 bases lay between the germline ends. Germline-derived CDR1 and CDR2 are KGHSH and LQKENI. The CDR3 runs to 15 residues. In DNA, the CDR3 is TGTGCCAGCTCACCACCTTACAACTATAACACTGAAGCTTTCTTT. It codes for CASSPPYNYNTEAFF.

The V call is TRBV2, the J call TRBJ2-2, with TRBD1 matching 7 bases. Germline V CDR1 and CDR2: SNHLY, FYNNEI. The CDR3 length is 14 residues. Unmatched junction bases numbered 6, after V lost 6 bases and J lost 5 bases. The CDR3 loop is CASRGGASTGELFF. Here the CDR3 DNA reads TGTGCCAGCAGAGGGGGCGCGTCGACCGGGGAGCTGTTTTTT.

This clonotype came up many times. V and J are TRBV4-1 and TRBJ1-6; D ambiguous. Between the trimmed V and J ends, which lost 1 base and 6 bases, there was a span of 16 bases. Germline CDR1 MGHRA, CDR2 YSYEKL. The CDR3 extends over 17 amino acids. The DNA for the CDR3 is TGCGCCAGCAGCCAAGCCCCGGGTCTTGAAATTAATTCACCCCTCCACTTT. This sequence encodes CASSQAPGLEINSPLHF.

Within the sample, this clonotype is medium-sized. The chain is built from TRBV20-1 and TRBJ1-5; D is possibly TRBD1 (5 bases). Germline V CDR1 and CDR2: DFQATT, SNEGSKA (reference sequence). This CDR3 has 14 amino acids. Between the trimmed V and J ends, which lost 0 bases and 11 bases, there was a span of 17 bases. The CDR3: CSARDRRGVGAQHF. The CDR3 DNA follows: TGCAGTGCTAGAGATCGGAGGGGCGTCGGGGCCCAGCATTTT.

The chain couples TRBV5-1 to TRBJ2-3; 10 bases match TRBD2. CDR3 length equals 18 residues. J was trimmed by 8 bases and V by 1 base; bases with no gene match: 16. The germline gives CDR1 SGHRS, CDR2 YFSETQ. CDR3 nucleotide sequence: TGCGCCAGCAGCTTGATAGCGGGGGGCACACCCGGCAACCGTACGCAGTATTTT. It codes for CASSLIAGGTPGNRTQYF.

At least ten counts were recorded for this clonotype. The CDR3 here is CASSLVPWRATDTGELFF. The CDR3, as DNA: TGTGCCAGCAGCTTAGTCCCTTGGAGAGCTACAGACACCGGGGAGCTGTTTTTT. V gene TRBV11-2 combines with J gene TRBJ2-2; D is undetermined. The CDR3 spans 18 residues. Trimming pared 1 base from V and 3 bases from J, leaving 18 bases between. Per the germline V gene, CDR1 is SGHAT and CDR2 is FQNNGV. Full variable domain (remainder filled in from reference TRBV11-2 and TRBJ2-2): EAGVAQSPRYKIIEKRQSVAFWCNPISGHATLYWYQQILGQGPKLLIQFQNNGVVDDSQLPKDRFSAERLKGVDSTLKIQPAKLEDSAVYLCASSLVPWRATDTGELFFGEGSRLTVL.

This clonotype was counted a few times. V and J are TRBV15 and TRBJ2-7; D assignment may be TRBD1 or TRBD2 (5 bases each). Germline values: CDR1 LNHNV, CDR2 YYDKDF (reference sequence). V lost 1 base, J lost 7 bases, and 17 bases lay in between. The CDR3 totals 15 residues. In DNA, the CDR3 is TGTGCCACCAGCAGAGCCCCCGGGACCCCGTGGGAGCAGTACTTC. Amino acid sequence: CATSRAPGTPWEQYF.